This entry lists 21 T cell receptor beta chains sequenced from one sample in a study of blood T cells in healthy people across ages. A sample-barcoded 5' primer and a J-beta primer mix were used in a second PCR of roughly 6 to 11 cycles. TCRdb reprocessed the 5' RACE reads with MiXCR, giving one entry per CDR3 protein. Altogether approximately 1.5 million distinct CDR3 sequences are present, roughly a third being singletons, with the ten largest covering around 10%. What was sequenced was blood. These TCRs come from a woman in her 30s in good health.

The chain employs TRBV15 and TRBJ2-5; tentatively, D is TRBD2 (6 bases). The CDR3 has 13 amino acids. Germline V lookup: CDR1 LNHNV, CDR2 YYDKDF (reference sequence). The germline V and J ends were trimmed by 6 bases and 5 bases, with 13 bases remaining between them. In nucleotides, the CDR3 is TGTGCCACCAGGCCAGGGAGGAGGGAGACCCAGTACTTC. This sequence encodes CATRPGRRETQYF.

This CDR3 reads CSVEIQENQPQHF. CDR3 bases: TGCAGCGTGGAAATACAGGAGAATCAGCCCCAGCATTTT. V usage is TRBV29-1 and J usage is TRBJ1-5, with D possibly being TRBD1 (5 bases). The CDR3 is 13 residues long. Germline CDR1 and CDR2: SQVTM and ANQGSEA. The ends were cut back, 6 bases at V and 4 bases at J, with 13 bases in the middle.

The genes are TRBV10-2 and TRBJ2-7, with TRBD1 as a possible D gene (5 bases). Trimming cost V 3 bases and J 12 bases, with 12 bases left between them. This CDR3 spans 11 amino acids. Germline assignment: CDR1 WSHSY and CDR2 SAAADI. CDR3 coding DNA: TGCGCCAGCAGTGACCTCGGCCAGGGGTACTTC. It encodes CASSDLGQGYF.

About this clonotype: A read error may be the cause here, since a much bigger clone is one base away. CDR3 coding DNA: TGCAGCGTTGAGGCTAGCGGGAGTGAGGAGCAGTACTTC. This translates into CSVEASGSEEQYF. This rearrangement joins TRBV29-1 to TRBJ2-5; 10 bases match TRBD2. J gave up 11 bases and V 3 bases, and 9 bases lay outside the gene matches. This CDR3 is 13 amino acids long. Germline values: CDR1 SQVTM, CDR2 ANQGSEA. The full variable domain, rest sourced from reference TRBV29-1 and TRBJ2-5, is SAVISQKPSRDICQRGTSLTIQCQVDSQVTMMFWYRQQPGQSLTLIATANQGSEATYESGFVIDKFPISRPNLTFSTLTVSNMSPEDSSIYLCSVEASGSEEQYFGPGTRLLVL.

V is TRBV29-1 and J is TRBJ1-5, with TRBD1 as a possible D gene (5 bases). Germline V lookup: CDR1 SQVTM, CDR2 ANQGSEA. The CDR3 loop spans 16 amino acids. With 6 bases removed from V and 3 bases from J, the gap between germline ends came to 21 bases. For the CDR3, the DNA is TGCAGCGTCCGGCTAGGGGCTCGAGGCGTCAATCAGCCCCAGCATTTT. It translates to CSVRLGARGVNQPQHF.

This clonotype has more than one count but fewer than ten. The rearrangement joins TRBV3-1 to TRBJ1-2; TRBD1 is a possible D gene (5 bases). Germline-derived CDR1 and CDR2 are LGHDT and YNNKEL (reference sequence). CDR3 length: 13 amino acids. Trimming removed 0 bases from V and 7 bases from J, with 9 bases in between. The CDR3 nucleotides read TGTGCCAGCAGCCAAGAAACGGGGACTGGCTACACCTTC. Translation gives CASSQETGTGYTF.

This clonotype was seen ten or more times. The chain links TRBV7-9 to TRBJ2-3; TRBD2 aligns across 10 bases. The J segment lost 1 base and the V segment lost 4 bases, leaving 2 bases of the junction unmatched. The CDR3 contains 15 residues. Per the germline V gene, CDR1 is SEHNR and CDR2 is FQNEAQ (reference sequence). This chain's CDR3 is CASSSAGGGTDTQYF. The CDR3 DNA follows: TGTGCCAGCAGCTCAGCGGGAGGGGGCACAGATACGCAGTATTTT.

The rearrangement joins TRBV25-1 to TRBJ2-1; either TRBD1 or TRBD2 may supply D (5 bases each). CDR1 is MGHDK and CDR2 is SYGVNS in the germline V gene. This CDR3 is 14 amino acids long. V dropped 10 bases and J dropped 8 bases, with 21 bases sitting between them. CDR3 DNA: TGTGCCATCAAGCCGGACATGATCGGGGATGAGCAGTTCTTC. Protein: CAIKPDMIGDEQFF.

The chain joins TRBV7-9 to TRBJ2-7; TRBD1 aligns across 7 bases. V lost 8 bases and J lost 3; bases outside the gene matches: 4. The germline gives CDR1 SEHNR, CDR2 FQNEAQ (reference sequence). This CDR3 contains 12 residues. The CDR3 reads CASVRQGYEQYF. CDR3 nucleotides: TGTGCCAGCGTCCGACAGGGCTACGAGCAGTACTTC.

This clonotype was observed a handful of times. The V call is TRBV21-1, the J call TRBJ2-5; the DNA was not used to check the table's D call, TRBD1. TRBV21-1 is given as a pseudogene. The CDR3 has 16 amino acids. CDR3 bases: TGTGCCAGCAGCTGCCTAAACGTGGGACAGCAAGAGACCCAGTACTTC. Protein: CASSCLNVGQQETQYF.

V usage is TRBV4-2 and J usage is TRBJ1-4; 7 bases line up with TRBD1. CDR1 and CDR2 (germline): LGHNA, YNFKEQ. V was pared by 2 bases and J by 5 bases, with 5 bases of the junction left unmatched. The CDR3 spans 15 residues. The CDR3 DNA sequence: TGTGCCAGCAGCCAACGACAGGGCGGGAATGAAAAACTGTTTTTT. Amino acid sequence: CASSQRQGGNEKLFF.

The chain is built from TRBV20-1 and TRBJ1-5; D gene ambiguous. The CDR3 loop spans 14 amino acids. V dropped 0 bases and J dropped 10 bases, with 16 bases sitting between them. Germline V gives CDR1 DFQATT, CDR2 SNEGSKA (reference sequence). Written as DNA, the CDR3 is TGCAGTGCTAGAGATCCTTTCGGCGGGCACCCCCAGCATTTT. Translating it yields CSARDPFGGHPQHF.

The chain has TRBV27 and TRBJ2-7; a weak D match, TRBD2 (6 bases). This CDR3 contains 13 residues. Germline V gene lookup returns CDR1 MNHEY and CDR2 SMNVEV (reference sequence). V dropped 7 bases and J dropped 2 bases, with 12 bases sitting between them. In DNA form, the CDR3 reads TGTGCCAGCACCCGGGGGAGGCCCTACGAGCAGTACTTC. It is translated as CASTRGRPYEQYF.

V is TRBV27 and J is TRBJ1-1; D is uncertain. The germline V and J ends were trimmed by 1 base and 6 bases, with 9 bases remaining between them. CDR1 is MNHEY, CDR2 SMNVEV, per germline (reference sequence). The CDR3 covers 13 residues. The CDR3 sequence: CASSLLREAEAFF. CDR3 in DNA: TGTGCCAGCAGTTTATTACGGGAAGCTGAAGCTTTCTTT.

The chain is built from TRBV4-1 and TRBJ2-3; possibly TRBD2 for D (6 bases). With 4 bases removed from V and 5 bases from J, the gap between germline ends came to 16 bases. This CDR3 contains 15 residues. CDR1 is MGHRA, CDR2 YSYEKL, per germline. As DNA, the CDR3 is TGCGCCAGCAGCCCCCTAGGGACTCCGAAAGATACGCAGTATTTT. Its translation is CASSPLGTPKDTQYF.

This clonotype was seen ten or more times. The chain joins TRBV29-1 to TRBJ2-3; 10 positions agree with TRBD2. CDR1 and CDR2 from the germline V gene are SQVTM and ANQGSEA. V was clipped by 0 bases and J by 1 base; unmatched bases: 10. The CDR3 is made up of 18 amino acids. The CDR3: CSVEDWGVGTSGTDTQYF. DNA of the CDR3: TGCAGCGTTGAAGATTGGGGAGTCGGGACTAGCGGCACAGATACGCAGTATTTT.

This clonotype was observed a handful of times. J is TRBJ1-1 and V is TRBV20-1, with 7 bases matching TRBD1. The CDR3 is made up of 14 amino acids. From germline, CDR1 is DFQATT and CDR2 SNEGSKA (reference sequence). CDR3 protein: CSARHGQANTEAFF. DNA for the CDR3: TGCAGCGCGAGACATGGACAGGCGAACACTGAAGCTTTCTTT.

The J gene is TRBJ2-2, the V gene TRBV7-9; D unclear. Germline CDR1 reads SEHNR; CDR2 reads FQNEAQ (reference sequence). V gave up 10 bases and J gave up 8 bases, with 5 bases separating them. The CDR3 spans 9 residues. CDR3: CATQGELFF. CDR3 DNA sequence: TGTGCCACCCAAGGGGAGCTGTTTTTT. The full variable domain, in which reference TRBV7-9 and TRBJ2-2 provide the parts outside the CDR3, is DTGVSQNPRHKITKRGQNVTFRCDPISEHNRLYWYRQTLGQGPEFLTYFQNEAQLEKSRLLSDRFSAERPKGSFSTLEIQRTEQGDSAMYLCATQGELFFGEGSRLTVL.

This clonotype came up a few times. This chain uses TRBV20-1 with TRBJ2-5; unclear D gene. Judging by the DNA end, TRBJ2-7 fits better; the J call may be wrong. The germline V gene has CDR1 DFQATT and CDR2 SNEGSKA (reference sequence). The CDR3 extends over 12 amino acids. For the CDR3, the DNA is TGCAGTGCTACGGACGGTTTCTACGAGCAGTACTTC. Its translation: CSATDGFYEQYF.

CDR3 in amino acids: CASSLASLGIQYF. The CDR3 DNA sequence: TGTGCCAGCAGCTTGGCTTCCCTGGGCATTCAGTACTTC. V gene TRBV5-4 combines with J gene TRBJ2-4; D is uncertain. The CDR3 length is 13 residues. Germline CDR1 SGHNT, CDR2 YYREEE (reference sequence). Deletions cut 0 bases from V and 9 bases from J, with 10 bases between. The entire variable domain, with the rest obtained from reference TRBV5-4 and TRBJ2-4, is as follows: ETGVTQSPTHLIKTRGQQVTLRCSSQSGHNTVSWYQQALGQGPQFIFQYYREEENGRGNFPPRFSGLQFPNYSSELNVNALELDDSALYLCASSLASLGIQYFGAGTRLSVL.

This clonotype was counted a single time. The genes are TRBV3-1 and TRBJ1-1, with a weak D call TRBD1 (6 bases). The germline gives CDR1 LGHDT, CDR2 YNNKEL (reference sequence). The CDR3 is 15 amino acids. V lost 3 bases to trimming and J lost 4 bases, with 15 bases between them. The CDR3 coding sequence is TGTGCCAGCAGCCACCGAACAGGGACGAGCACTGAAGCTTTCTTT. This encodes CASSHRTGTSTEAFF.